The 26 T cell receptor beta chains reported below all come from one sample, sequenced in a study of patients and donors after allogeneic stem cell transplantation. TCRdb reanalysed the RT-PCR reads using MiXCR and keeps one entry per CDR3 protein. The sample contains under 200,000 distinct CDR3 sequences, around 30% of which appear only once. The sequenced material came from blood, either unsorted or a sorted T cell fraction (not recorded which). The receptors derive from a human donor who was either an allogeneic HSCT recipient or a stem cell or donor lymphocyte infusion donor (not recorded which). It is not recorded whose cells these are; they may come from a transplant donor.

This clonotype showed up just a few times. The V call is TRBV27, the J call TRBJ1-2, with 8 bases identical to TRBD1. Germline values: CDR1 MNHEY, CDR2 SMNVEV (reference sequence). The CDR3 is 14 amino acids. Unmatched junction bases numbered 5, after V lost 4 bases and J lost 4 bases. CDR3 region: CASSSTGGLYGYTF. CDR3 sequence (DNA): TGTGCCAGCAGTTCTACAGGGGGACTCTATGGCTACACCTTC.

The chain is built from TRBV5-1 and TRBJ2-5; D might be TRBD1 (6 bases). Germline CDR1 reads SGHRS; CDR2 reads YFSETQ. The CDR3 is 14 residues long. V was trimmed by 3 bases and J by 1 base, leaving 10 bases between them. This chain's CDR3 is CASSSQGTQETQYF. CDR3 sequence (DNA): TGCGCCAGCAGCTCCCAGGGGACCCAAGAGACCCAGTACTTC.

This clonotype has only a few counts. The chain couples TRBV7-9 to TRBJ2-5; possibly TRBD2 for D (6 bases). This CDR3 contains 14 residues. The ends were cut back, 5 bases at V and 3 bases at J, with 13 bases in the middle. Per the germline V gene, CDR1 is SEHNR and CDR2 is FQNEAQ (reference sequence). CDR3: CASSHLGLEETQYF. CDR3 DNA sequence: TGTGCCAGCAGCCACCTGGGACTCGAAGAGACCCAGTACTTC.

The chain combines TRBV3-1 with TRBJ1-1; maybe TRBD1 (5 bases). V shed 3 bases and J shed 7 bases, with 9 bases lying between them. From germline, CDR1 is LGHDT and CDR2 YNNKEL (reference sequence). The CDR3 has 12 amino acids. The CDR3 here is CASSHGDGEAFF. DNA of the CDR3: TGTGCCAGCAGCCACGGGGACGGTGAAGCTTTCTTT.

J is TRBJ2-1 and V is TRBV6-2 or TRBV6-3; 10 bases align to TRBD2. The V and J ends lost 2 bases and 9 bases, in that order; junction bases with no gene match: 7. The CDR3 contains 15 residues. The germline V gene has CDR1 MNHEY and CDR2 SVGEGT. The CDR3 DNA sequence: TGTGCCAGCAGTTACGGAACTAGCGGGAATATTGAGCAGTTCTTC. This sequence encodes CASSYGTSGNIEQFF.

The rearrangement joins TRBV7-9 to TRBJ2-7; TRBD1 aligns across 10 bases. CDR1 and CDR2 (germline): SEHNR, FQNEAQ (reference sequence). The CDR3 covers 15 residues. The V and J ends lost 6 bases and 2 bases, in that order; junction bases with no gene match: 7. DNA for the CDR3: TGTGCCAGCAGTCGCTCGGGACAGGGGCCCTACGAGCAGTACTTC. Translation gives CASSRSGQGPYEQYF.

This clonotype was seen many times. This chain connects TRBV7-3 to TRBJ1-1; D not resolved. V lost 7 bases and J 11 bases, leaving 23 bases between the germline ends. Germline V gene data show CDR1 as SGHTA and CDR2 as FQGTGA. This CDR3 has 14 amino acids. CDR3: CASTFGDRVIMAFF. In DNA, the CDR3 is TGTGCCAGCACCTTCGGCGATAGGGTAATCATGGCTTTCTTT.

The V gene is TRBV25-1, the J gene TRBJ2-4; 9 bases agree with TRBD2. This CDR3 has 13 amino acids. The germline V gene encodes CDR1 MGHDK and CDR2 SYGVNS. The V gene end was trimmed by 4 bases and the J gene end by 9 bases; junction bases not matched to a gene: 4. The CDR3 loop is CASSVAGEGIQYF. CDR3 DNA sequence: TGTGCCAGCAGTGTAGCGGGAGAGGGCATTCAGTACTTC.

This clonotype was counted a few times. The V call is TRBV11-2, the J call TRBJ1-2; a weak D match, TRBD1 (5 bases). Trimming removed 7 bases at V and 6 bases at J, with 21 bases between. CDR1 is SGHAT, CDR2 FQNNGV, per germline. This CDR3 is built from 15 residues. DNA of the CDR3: TGTGCCAGCAACAGCTTAGGATCTCCGACAGATGGCTACACCTTC. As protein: CASNSLGSPTDGYTF.

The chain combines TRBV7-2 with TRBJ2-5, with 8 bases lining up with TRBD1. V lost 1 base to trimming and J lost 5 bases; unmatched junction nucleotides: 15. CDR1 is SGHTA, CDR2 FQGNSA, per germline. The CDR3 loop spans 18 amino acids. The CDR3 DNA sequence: TGTGCCAGCAGCTTAGGATTGGGACAGGTCCCCCTTGTTGAGACCCAGTACTTC. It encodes CASSLGLGQVPLVETQYF. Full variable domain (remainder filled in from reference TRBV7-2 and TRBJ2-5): GAGVSQSPSNKVTEKGKDVELRCDPISGHTALYWYRQSLGQGLEFLIYFQGNSAPDKSGLPSDRFSAERTGGSVSTLTIQRTQQEDSAVYLCASSLGLGQVPLVETQYFGPGTRLLVL.

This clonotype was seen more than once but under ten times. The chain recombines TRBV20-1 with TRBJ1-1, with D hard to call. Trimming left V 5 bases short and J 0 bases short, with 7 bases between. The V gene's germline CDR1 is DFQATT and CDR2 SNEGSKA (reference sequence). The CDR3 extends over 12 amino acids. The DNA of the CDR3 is TGCAGTGCTTTGGGCATGAACACTGAAGCTTTCTTT. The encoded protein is CSALGMNTEAFF.

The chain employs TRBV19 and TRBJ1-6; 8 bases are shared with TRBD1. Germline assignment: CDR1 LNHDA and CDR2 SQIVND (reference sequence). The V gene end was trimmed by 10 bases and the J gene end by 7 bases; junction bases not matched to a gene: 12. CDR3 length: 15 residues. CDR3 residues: CATSLRGQRNSPLHF. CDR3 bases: TGTGCCACCTCCCTCAGGGGGCAACGGAATTCACCCCTCCACTTT.

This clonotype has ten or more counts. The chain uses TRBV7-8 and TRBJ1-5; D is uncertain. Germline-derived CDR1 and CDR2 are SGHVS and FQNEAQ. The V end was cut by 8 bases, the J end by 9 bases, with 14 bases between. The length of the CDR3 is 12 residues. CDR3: CASYSGTGPQHF. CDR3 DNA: TGTGCCAGCTACAGTGGTACCGGGCCCCAGCATTTT.

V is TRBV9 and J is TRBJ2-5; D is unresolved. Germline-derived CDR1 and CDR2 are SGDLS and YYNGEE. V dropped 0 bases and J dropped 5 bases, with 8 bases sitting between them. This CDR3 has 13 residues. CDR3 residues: CASSVASLETQYF. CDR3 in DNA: TGTGCCAGCAGCGTAGCTAGTTTGGAGACCCAGTACTTC.

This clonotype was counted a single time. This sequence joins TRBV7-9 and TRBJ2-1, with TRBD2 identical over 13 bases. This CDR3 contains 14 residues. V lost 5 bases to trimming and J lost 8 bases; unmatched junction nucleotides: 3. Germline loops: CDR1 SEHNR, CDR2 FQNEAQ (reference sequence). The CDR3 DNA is TGTGCCAGCAGCCGGACTAGCGGGAGTTATGAGCAGTTCTTC. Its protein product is CASSRTSGSYEQFF. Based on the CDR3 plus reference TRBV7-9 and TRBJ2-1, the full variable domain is DTGVSQNPRHKITKRGQNVTFRCDPISEHNRLYWYRQTLGQGPEFLTYFQNEAQLEKSRLLSDRFSAERPKGSFSTLEIQRTEQGDSAMYLCASSRTSGSYEQFFGPGTRLTVL.

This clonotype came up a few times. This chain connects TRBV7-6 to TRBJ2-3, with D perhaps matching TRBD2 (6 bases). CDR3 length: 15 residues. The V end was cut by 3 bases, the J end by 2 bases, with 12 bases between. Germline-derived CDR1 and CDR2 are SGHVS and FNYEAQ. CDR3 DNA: TGTGCCAGCAGCTTGCTCCCGGGGGTCACAGATACGCAGTATTTT. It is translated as CASSLLPGVTDTQYF.

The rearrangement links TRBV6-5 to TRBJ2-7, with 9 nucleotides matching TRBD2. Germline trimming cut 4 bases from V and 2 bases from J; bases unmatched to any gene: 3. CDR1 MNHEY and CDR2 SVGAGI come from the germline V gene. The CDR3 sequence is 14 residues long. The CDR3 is CASSFSGSPYEQYF. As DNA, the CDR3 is TGTGCCAGCAGTTTTAGCGGGAGTCCCTACGAGCAGTACTTC.

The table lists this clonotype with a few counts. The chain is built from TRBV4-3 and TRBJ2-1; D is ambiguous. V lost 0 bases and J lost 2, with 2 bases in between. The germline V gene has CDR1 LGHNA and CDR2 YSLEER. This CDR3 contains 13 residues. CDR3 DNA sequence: TGCGCCAGCAGCCAAGATCCCTACAATGAGCAGTTCTTC. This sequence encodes CASSQDPYNEQFF.

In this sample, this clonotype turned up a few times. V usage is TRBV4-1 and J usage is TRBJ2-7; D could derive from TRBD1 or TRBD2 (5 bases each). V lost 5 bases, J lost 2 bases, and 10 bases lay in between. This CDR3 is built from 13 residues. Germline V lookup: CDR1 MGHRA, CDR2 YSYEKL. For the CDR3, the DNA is TGCGCCAGCAGCGACGGGGCTGCCTACGAGCAGTACTTC. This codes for CASSDGAAYEQYF.

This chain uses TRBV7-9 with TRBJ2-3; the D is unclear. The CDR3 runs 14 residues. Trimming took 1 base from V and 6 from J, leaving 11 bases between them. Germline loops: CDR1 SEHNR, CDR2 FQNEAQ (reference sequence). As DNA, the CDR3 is TGTGCCAGCAGCTTAGGGACCCGGCGGGATACGCAGTATTTT. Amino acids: CASSLGTRRDTQYF.

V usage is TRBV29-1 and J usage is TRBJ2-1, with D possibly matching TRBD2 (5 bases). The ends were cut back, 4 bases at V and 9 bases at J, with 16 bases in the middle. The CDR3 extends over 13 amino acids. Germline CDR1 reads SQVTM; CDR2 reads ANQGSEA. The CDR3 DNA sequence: TGCAGCGTTGTGGCTTATCTAGCTAGTGAGCAGTTCTTC. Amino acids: CSVVAYLASEQFF.

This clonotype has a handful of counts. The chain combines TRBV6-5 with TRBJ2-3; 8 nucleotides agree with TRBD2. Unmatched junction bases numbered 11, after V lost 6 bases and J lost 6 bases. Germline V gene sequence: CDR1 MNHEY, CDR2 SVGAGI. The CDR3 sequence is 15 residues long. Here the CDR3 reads CASSTNGGGVDTQYF. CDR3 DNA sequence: TGTGCCAGCAGCACTAACGGGGGGGGAGTGGATACGCAGTATTTT.

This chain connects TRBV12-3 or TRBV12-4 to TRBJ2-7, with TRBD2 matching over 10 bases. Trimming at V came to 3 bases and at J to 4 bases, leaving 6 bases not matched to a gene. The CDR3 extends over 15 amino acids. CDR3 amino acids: CASSFYPSGSYEQYF. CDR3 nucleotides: TGTGCCAGCAGTTTCTACCCTAGCGGGAGTTACGAGCAGTACTTC.

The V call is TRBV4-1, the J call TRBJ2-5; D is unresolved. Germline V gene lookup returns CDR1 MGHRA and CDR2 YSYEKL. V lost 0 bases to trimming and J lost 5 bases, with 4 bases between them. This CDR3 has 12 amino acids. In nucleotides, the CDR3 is TGCGCCAGCAGCCAAGATAGTGAGACCCAGTACTTC. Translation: CASSQDSETQYF.

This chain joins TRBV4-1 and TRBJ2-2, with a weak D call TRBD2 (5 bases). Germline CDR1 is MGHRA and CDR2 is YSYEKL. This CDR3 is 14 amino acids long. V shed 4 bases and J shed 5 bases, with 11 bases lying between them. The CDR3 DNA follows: TGCGCCAGCAGCCCGTCGGAGGCGACCGGGGAGCTGTTTTTT. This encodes CASSPSEATGELFF.

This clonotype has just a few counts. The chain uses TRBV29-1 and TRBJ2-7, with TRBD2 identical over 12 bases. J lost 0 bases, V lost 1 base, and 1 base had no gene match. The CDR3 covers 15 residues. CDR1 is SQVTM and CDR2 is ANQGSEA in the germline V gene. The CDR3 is CSVEATSGSSYEQYF. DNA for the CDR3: TGCAGCGTTGAAGCGACTAGCGGGAGCTCCTACGAGCAGTACTTC.